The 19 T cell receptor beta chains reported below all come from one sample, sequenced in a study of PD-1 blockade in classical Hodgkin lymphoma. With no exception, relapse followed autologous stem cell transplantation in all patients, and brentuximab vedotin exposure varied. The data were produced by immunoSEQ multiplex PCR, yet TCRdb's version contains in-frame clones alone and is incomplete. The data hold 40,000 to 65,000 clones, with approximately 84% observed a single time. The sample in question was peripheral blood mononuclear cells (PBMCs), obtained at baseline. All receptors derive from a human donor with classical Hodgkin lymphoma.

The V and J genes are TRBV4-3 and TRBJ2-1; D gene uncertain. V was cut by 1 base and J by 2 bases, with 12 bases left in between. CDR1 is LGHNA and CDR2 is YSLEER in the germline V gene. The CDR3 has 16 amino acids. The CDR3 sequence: CASSQALAQTYNEQFF. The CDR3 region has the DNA TGCGCCAGCAGCCAAGCTCTGGCCCAGACCTACAATGAGCAGTTCTTC.

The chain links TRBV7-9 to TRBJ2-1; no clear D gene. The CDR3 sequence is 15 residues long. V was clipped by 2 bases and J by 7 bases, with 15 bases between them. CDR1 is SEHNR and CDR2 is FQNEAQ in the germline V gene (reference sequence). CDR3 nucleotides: TGTGCCAGCAGCTTAACAGCTGCGCTGACGAATGAGCAGTTCTTC. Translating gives CASSLTAALTNEQFF.

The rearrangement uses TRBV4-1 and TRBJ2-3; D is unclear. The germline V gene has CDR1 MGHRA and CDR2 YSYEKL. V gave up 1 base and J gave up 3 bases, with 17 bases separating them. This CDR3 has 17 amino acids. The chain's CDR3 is CASSQVGRARKTDTQYF. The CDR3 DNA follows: TGCGCCAGCAGCCAAGTTGGTCGAGCCCGAAAAACAGATACGCAGTATTTT.

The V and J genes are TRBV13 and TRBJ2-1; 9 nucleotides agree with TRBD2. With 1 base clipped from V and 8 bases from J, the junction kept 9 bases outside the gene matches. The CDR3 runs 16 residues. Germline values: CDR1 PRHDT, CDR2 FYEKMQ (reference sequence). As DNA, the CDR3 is TGTGCCAGCAGCTTAGTGTGGGGGACTAGCTTCTATGAGCAGTTCTTC. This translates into CASSLVWGTSFYEQFF.

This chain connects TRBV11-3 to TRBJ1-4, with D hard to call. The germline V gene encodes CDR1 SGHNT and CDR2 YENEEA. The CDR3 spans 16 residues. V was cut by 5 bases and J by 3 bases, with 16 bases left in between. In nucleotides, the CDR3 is TGTGCCAGCAGCCCGGGTCCCCTCCTACCTAATGAAAAACTGTTTTTT. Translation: CASSPGPLLPNEKLFF.

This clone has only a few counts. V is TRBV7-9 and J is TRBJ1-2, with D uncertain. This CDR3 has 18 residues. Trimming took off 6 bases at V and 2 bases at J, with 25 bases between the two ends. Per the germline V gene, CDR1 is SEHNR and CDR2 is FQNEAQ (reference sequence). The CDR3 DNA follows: TGTGCCAGCAGGCTGACGGCAGAACTTCAATCTGTCAACTATGGCTACACCTTC. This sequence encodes CASRLTAELQSVNYGYTF. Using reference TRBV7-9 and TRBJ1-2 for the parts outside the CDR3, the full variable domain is DTGVSQNPRHKITKRGQNVTFRCDPISEHNRLYWYRQTLGQGPEFLTYFQNEAQLEKSRLLSDRFSAERPKGSFSTLEIQRTEQGDSAMYLCASRLTAELQSVNYGYTFGSGTRLTVV.

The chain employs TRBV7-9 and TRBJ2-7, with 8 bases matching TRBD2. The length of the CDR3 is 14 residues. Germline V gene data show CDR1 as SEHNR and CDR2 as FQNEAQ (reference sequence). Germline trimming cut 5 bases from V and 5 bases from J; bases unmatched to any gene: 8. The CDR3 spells CASSLRGRPDEQYV. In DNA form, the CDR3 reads TGTGCCAGCAGCCTCCGCGGGAGGCCAGACGAGCAGTACGTC.

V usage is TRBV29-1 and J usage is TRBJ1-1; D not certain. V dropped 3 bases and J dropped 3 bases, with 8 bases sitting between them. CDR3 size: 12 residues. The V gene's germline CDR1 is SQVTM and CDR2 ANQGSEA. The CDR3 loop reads CSVDYGDTEAFF. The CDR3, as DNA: TGCAGCGTTGATTATGGGGACACTGAAGCTTTCTTT.

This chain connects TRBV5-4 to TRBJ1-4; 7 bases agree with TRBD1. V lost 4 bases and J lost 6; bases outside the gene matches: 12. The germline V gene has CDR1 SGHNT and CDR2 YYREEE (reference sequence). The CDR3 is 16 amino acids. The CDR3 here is CASSPSPGQNYEKLFF. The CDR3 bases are TGTGCCAGCAGCCCATCCCCGGGACAGAACTATGAAAAACTGTTTTTT.

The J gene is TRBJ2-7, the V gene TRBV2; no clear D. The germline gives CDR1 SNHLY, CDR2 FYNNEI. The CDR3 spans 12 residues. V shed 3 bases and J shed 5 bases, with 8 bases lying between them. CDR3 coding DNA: TGTGCCAGCAGTGAGCCCTACAACGAGCAGTACTTC. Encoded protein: CASSEPYNEQYF.

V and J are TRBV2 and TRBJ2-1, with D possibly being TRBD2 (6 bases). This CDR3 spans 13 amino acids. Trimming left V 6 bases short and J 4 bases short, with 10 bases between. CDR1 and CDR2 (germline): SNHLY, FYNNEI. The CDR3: CASSPSAYNEQFF. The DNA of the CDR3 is TGTGCCAGCAGCCCTAGCGCGTACAATGAGCAGTTCTTC.

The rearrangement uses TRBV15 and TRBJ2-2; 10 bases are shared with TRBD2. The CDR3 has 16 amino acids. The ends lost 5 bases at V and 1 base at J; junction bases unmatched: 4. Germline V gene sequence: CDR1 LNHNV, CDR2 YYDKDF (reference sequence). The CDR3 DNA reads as TGTGCCACCAGCGGAACTAGCGGGGTGAACACCGGGGAGCTGTTTTTT. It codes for CATSGTSGVNTGELFF.

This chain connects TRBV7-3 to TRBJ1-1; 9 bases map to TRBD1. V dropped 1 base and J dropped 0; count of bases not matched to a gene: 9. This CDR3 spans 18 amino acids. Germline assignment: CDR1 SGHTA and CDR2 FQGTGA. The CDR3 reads CASSLIGTGPIMNTEAFF. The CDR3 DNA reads TGTGCCAGCAGCTTAATTGGGACAGGGCCTATCATGAACACTGAAGCTTTCTTT. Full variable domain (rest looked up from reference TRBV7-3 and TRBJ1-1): GAGVSQTPSNKVTEKGKYVELRCDPISGHTALYWYRQSLGQGPEFLIYFQGTGAADDSGLPNDRFFAVRPEGSVSTLKIQRTERGDSAVYLCASSLIGTGPIMNTEAFFGQGTRLTVV.

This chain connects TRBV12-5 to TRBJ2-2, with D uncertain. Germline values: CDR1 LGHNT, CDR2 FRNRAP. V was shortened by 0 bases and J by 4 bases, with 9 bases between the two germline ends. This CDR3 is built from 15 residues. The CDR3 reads CASGLVYHTTGELFF. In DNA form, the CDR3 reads TGTGCTAGTGGTTTGGTATATCATACCACCGGGGAGCTGTTTTTT.

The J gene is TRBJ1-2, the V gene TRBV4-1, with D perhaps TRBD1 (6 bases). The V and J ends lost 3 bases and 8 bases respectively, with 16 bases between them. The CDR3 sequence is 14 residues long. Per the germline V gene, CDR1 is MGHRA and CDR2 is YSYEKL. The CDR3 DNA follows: TGCGCCAGCAGCCACCGGGACACCGTTAAAGGCTACACCTTC. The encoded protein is CASSHRDTVKGYTF.

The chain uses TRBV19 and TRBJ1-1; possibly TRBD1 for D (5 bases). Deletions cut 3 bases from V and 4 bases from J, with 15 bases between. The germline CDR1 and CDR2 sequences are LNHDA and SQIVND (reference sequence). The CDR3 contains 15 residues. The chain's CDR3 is CASSINGAVVTEAFF. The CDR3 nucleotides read TGTGCCAGTAGTATTAATGGGGCGGTGGTCACTGAAGCTTTCTTT.

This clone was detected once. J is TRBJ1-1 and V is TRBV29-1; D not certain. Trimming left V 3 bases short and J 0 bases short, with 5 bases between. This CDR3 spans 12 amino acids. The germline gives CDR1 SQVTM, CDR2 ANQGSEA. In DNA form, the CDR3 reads TGCAGCGTTGACGAGGTGAACACTGAAGCTTTCTTT. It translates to CSVDEVNTEAFF.

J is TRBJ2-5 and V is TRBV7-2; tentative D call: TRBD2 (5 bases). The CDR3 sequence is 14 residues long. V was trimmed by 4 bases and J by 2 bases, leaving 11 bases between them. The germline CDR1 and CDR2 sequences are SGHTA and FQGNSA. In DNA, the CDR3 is TGTGCCAGCAGCTACAGCGGATTACAAGAGACCCAGTACTTC. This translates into CASSYSGLQETQYF. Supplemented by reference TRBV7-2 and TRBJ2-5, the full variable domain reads GAGVSQSPSNKVTEKGKDVELRCDPISGHTALYWYRQSLGQGLEFLIYFQGNSAPDKSGLPSDRFSAERTGGSVSTLTIQRTQQEDSAVYLCASSYSGLQETQYFGPGTRLLVL.

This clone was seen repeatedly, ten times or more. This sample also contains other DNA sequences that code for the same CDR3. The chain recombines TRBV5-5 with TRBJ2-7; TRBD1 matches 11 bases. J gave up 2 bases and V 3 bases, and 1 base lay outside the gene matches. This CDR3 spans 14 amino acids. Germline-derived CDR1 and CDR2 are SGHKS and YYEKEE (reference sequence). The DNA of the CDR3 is TGTGCCAGCAGCTGGGGACAGGGGGCCTACGAGCAGTACTTC. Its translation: CASSWGQGAYEQYF. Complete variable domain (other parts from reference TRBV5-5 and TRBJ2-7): DAGVTQSPTHLIKTRGQQVTLRCSPISGHKSVSWYQQVLGQGPQFIFQYYEKEERGRGNFPDRFSARQFPNYSSELNVNALLLGDSALYLCASSWGQGAYEQYFGPGTRLTVT.